The 7 T cell receptor beta chains below all came from one sample that was sequenced in a study of identical twins. TCRdb processed the 5' RACE reads anew with MiXCR; each CDR3 protein has one entry. The sample lists a few hundred thousand distinct CDR3 sequences, nearly 10% occurring once. The sample was also linked to a second study, of yellow fever vaccine responses in identical twins.

The sample consisted of PBMCs. Receptors originate from a woman aged 18-29 years in good health.

This clonotype came up many times. The chain employs TRBV7-2 and TRBJ1-6; D ambiguous. Germline CDR1 and CDR2: SGHTA and FQGNSA. V was shortened by 2 bases and J by 5 bases, with 16 bases between the two germline ends. The CDR3 runs 17 residues. CDR3 in amino acids: CASSLLRETWHNSPLHF. CDR3 sequence (DNA): TGTGCCAGCAGCTTATTGAGGGAGACATGGCATAATTCACCCCTCCACTTT.

DNA for the CDR3: TGTGCCAGCAGCTTATTTAGCGGGGGCCATTCCTACAATGAGCAGTTCTTC. Its translation is CASSLFSGGHSYNEQFF. The chain joins TRBV11-2 to TRBJ2-1; 9 bases map to TRBD2. This CDR3 is built from 17 residues. V trimming: 2 bases; J trimming: 1 base; junction bases outside the gene matches: 6. Germline V gene sequence: CDR1 SGHAT, CDR2 FQNNGV.

This clonotype has only a few counts. The chain has TRBV3-1 and TRBJ2-7; the match to TRBD1 covers 8 bases. The CDR3 runs 15 residues. J gave up 5 bases and V 1 base, and 7 bases lay outside the gene matches. Germline V gives CDR1 LGHDT, CDR2 YNNKEL (reference sequence). This chain's CDR3 is CASSQGRTGINEQYF. CDR3 DNA sequence: TGTGCCAGCAGCCAAGGCCGGACAGGGATCAACGAGCAGTACTTC.

In this sample, this clonotype turned up a few times. This chain uses TRBV4-1 with TRBJ2-1; D is undetermined. Looked up from germline, CDR1 is MGHRA and CDR2 is YSYEKL. The CDR3 is made up of 17 amino acids. V was pared by 4 bases and J by 1 base, with 17 bases between. Written as DNA, the CDR3 is TGCGCCAGCAGCCCGGTTCCAACTACCCGGTCCTACAATGAGCAGTTCTTC. It translates to CASSPVPTTRSYNEQFF.

This clonotype appeared a single time. The chain employs TRBV29-1 and TRBJ2-3, with D hard to call. There are 14 residues in the CDR3. Trimming cost V 1 base and J 2 bases, with 10 bases left between them. The V gene's germline CDR1 is SQVTM and CDR2 ANQGSEA. The CDR3 loop reads CSVEGARNTDTQYF. In DNA form, the CDR3 reads TGCAGCGTTGAAGGGGCCCGCAACACAGATACGCAGTATTTT.

The sample holds many counts of this clonotype. V is TRBV27 and J is TRBJ1-1; D possibly corresponds to TRBD1 (6 bases). The CDR3 contains 14 residues. The V and J ends lost 5 bases and 1 base respectively, with 11 bases between them. The germline CDR1 and CDR2 sequences are MNHEY and SMNVEV (reference sequence). CDR3 protein: CASSLGTPNTEAFF. In DNA form, the CDR3 reads TGTGCCAGCAGTCTGGGGACACCGAACACTGAAGCTTTCTTT.

This clonotype has ten or more counts. The rearrangement uses TRBV6-5 and TRBJ1-1; D uncertain. CDR3 length: 14 residues. Germline CDR1 and CDR2: MNHEY and SVGAGI. Trimming removed 4 bases at V and 7 bases at J, with 16 bases between. This CDR3 reads CASSLTGLSGEAFF. DNA for the CDR3: TGTGCCAGCAGTTTAACCGGCCTCAGTGGTGAAGCTTTCTTT.